These 19 T cell receptor beta chains share one sample of origin, sequenced in a study of blood T cells in healthy people across ages. Next came a second PCR, run for about 6 to 12 cycles, which used a sample-barcoded 5' primer along with a J-beta primer mix. TCRdb processed the 5' RACE reads anew with MiXCR; each CDR3 protein has one entry. Of approximately 800,000 distinct CDR3 sequences in the sample, 25% were seen once. The sample was also linked to a second study, of T cells of mothers and their children.

The sample was blood. Receptors were obtained from a boy under 18 in good health.

The gene calls are TRBV7-8 and TRBJ1-1; TRBD1 aligns across 7 bases. The CDR3 has 14 residues. Germline loops: CDR1 SGHVS, CDR2 FQNEAQ. V trimming: 1 base; J trimming: 9 bases; junction bases outside the gene matches: 8. This CDR3 reads CASSLGQGGTKAFF. For the CDR3, the DNA is TGTGCCAGCAGCTTAGGACAGGGTGGAACTAAAGCTTTCTTT.

This clonotype was observed a handful of times. In DNA form, the CDR3 reads TGTGCCAGCTCACCACCAGCGTCGGCAATCTACGAGCAGTACTTC. This codes for CASSPPASAIYEQYF. The chain has TRBV18 and TRBJ2-7, with D uncertain. Germline CDR1 is KGHSH and CDR2 is LQKENI. V was trimmed by 0 bases and J by 3 bases, leaving 12 bases between them. The CDR3 extends over 15 amino acids.

The genes are TRBV7-2 and TRBJ2-7; D may be TRBD1 (5 bases). The germline V gene encodes CDR1 SGHTA and CDR2 FQGNSA. The CDR3 spans 14 residues. Trimming pared 4 bases from V and 3 bases from J, leaving 13 bases between. CDR3 nucleotides: TGTGCCAGCAGCTGGGGCCAGTCCTTCTACGAGCAGTACTTC. Translated, it gives CASSWGQSFYEQYF.

The rearrangement links TRBV11-2 to TRBJ1-4; no clear D gene. Germline V gene sequence: CDR1 SGHAT, CDR2 FQNNGV. The V and J ends lost 1 base and 7 bases respectively, with 7 bases between them. CDR3 length: 13 residues. Here the CDR3 DNA reads TGTGCCAGCAGCTTAGGGTGGGGTGAAAAACTGTTTTTT. It specifies CASSLGWGEKLFF.

This clonotype has only a few counts. The chain links TRBV29-1 to TRBJ1-4, with 7 bases lining up with TRBD1. Germline lookup yields CDR1 SQVTM and CDR2 ANQGSEA. Trimming cost V 5 bases and J 3 bases; bases outside gene matches: 9. This CDR3 has 15 residues. CDR3 residues: CSVMEEGAPNEKLFF. The CDR3 coding sequence is TGCAGCGTTATGGAGGAGGGGGCCCCTAATGAAAAACTGTTTTTT.

The chain couples TRBV13 to TRBJ2-1; D is perhaps TRBD2 (6 bases). Germline V gene data show CDR1 as PRHDT and CDR2 as FYEKMQ (reference sequence). V shed 2 bases and J shed 2 bases, with 10 bases lying between them. This CDR3 contains 15 residues. The CDR3 protein is CASSLLTGAYNEQFF. The CDR3 DNA is TGTGCCAGCAGCTTACTTACGGGGGCCTACAATGAGCAGTTCTTC.

V usage is TRBV7-3 and J usage is TRBJ1-3; no clear D. The CDR3 consists of 15 residues. Trimming removed 5 bases from V and 2 bases from J, with 13 bases in between. The V gene's germline CDR1 is SGHTA and CDR2 FQGTGA. The CDR3 bases are TGTGCCAGCAGCGCCGGAGTAGACGCTGGAAACACCATATATTTT. This encodes CASSAGVDAGNTIYF.

The chain has TRBV6-2 or TRBV6-3 and TRBJ1-1, with TRBD1 identical over 8 bases. V shed 9 bases, J shed 5 bases, and the junction held 5 bases outside the gene matches. CDR1 is MNHEY, CDR2 SVGEGT, per germline. The CDR3 spans 12 residues. The CDR3 nucleotides read TGTGCCAGTACCCGGACAGGGACTGAAGCTTTCTTT. Translated: CASTRTGTEAFF.

About this clonotype: The junction departs from germline at one end; a sequencing error may be responsible. The rearrangement links TRBV27 to TRBJ2-1; 9 nucleotides line up with TRBD1. The CDR3 runs 15 residues. Germline lookup yields CDR1 MNHEY and CDR2 SMNVEV (reference sequence). The CDR3 protein is CVSSPGQGWTDEQFF. CDR3 DNA: TGTGTCAGCAGTCCGGGACAGGGTTGGACCGATGAGCAGTTCTTC.

This rearrangement joins TRBV20-1 to TRBJ1-2, with D possibly being TRBD1 (5 bases). Germline V gene lookup returns CDR1 DFQATT and CDR2 SNEGSKA (reference sequence). V was pared by 2 bases and J by 2 bases, with 12 bases between. This CDR3 is 14 amino acids long. CDR3 DNA sequence: TGCAGTGCTAGACTCCCGGGGGGAAACTATGGCTACACCTTC. Protein: CSARLPGGNYGYTF.

This chain connects TRBV12-3 or TRBV12-4 to TRBJ1-4; D call uncertain. This CDR3 is 13 amino acids long. V gave up 0 bases and J gave up 4 bases, with 3 bases separating them. CDR3 in DNA: TGTGCCAGCAGTTTAGCGATTAATGAAAAACTGTTTTTT. Translating gives CASSLAINEKLFF.

The rearrangement joins TRBV18 to TRBJ1-2; weak D call: TRBD1 (5 bases). The CDR3 extends over 13 amino acids. Looked up from germline, CDR1 is KGHSH and CDR2 is LQKENI. V lost 1 base and J lost 4, with 7 bases in between. The DNA for the CDR3 is TGTGCCAGCTCACCACTAGACAGCTATGGCTACACCTTC. Its translation: CASSPLDSYGYTF.

This clonotype was counted only a few times. This chain joins TRBV28 and TRBJ2-5; the D gene is possibly TRBD1 (5 bases). The end of the DNA fits TRBJ2-7 better, so the J call may be wrong. CDR1 MDHEN and CDR2 SYDVKM come from the germline V gene. The CDR3 is made up of 15 amino acids. The CDR3 loop reads CASSLGARYPYEQYF. CDR3 in DNA: TGTGCCAGCAGTTTAGGGGCCAGGTACCCCTACGAGCAGTACTTC.

The chain employs TRBV3-1 and TRBJ1-2, with TRBD1 matching 10 bases. The CDR3 runs to 16 residues. Germline loops: CDR1 LGHDT, CDR2 YNNKEL (reference sequence). J lost 5 bases, V lost 0 bases, and 6 bases had no gene match. This CDR3 is CASSQEFQGQGYGYTF. The CDR3 DNA follows: TGTGCCAGCAGCCAAGAATTTCAGGGACAGGGGTATGGCTACACCTTC.

V and J are TRBV4-3 and TRBJ2-3, with D unresolved. The CDR3 spans 17 residues. Germline V lookup: CDR1 LGHNA, CDR2 YSLEER. The V end was cut by 0 bases, the J end by 0 bases, with 13 bases between. CDR3 DNA sequence: TGCGCCAGCAGCCAAGATTATATCGGTTCGAGCACAGATACGCAGTATTTT. It is translated as CASSQDYIGSSTDTQYF.

The rearrangement joins TRBV6-1 to TRBJ2-4, with D uncertain. The V end was cut by 5 bases, the J end by 8 bases, with 7 bases between. Germline V gene lookup returns CDR1 MNHNS and CDR2 SASEGT. The CDR3 consists of 11 residues. The CDR3 reads CASSFPHIQYF. The CDR3 region has the DNA TGTGCCAGCAGTTTCCCCCACATTCAGTACTTC.

The chain carries TRBV20-1 and TRBJ2-7; no clear D gene. Germline lookup yields CDR1 DFQATT and CDR2 SNEGSKA (reference sequence). This CDR3 is built from 14 residues. Trimming stripped 2 bases from V and 2 bases from J, with 13 bases between. CDR3 nucleotides: TGCAGTGCTAGATTTACCAGCCCTCCCTACGAGCAGTACTTC. As protein: CSARFTSPPYEQYF.

CDR3 in DNA: TGTGCCAGCAGTGAGACAGGGCGGTTTACTGAAGCTTTCTTT. This translates into CASSETGRFTEAFF. The chain employs TRBV25-1 and TRBJ1-1; 7 nucleotides align to TRBD1. The CDR3 extends over 14 amino acids. J lost 5 bases, V lost 3 bases, and 6 bases had no gene match. Germline loops: CDR1 MGHDK, CDR2 SYGVNS.

The chain joins TRBV14 to TRBJ2-7, with D unclear. Germline V CDR1 and CDR2: SGHDN, FVKESK. The V and J ends lost 1 base and 11 bases respectively, with 15 bases between them. The CDR3 runs to 13 residues. This CDR3 is CASSQAARTKEYF. CDR3 in DNA: TGTGCCAGCAGCCAAGCAGCTCGGACCAAGGAGTACTTC. The full variable domain, with the rest looked up from reference TRBV14 and TRBJ2-7, is EAGVTQFPSHSVIEKGQTVTLRCDPISGHDNLYWYRRVMGKEIKFLLHFVKESKQDESGMPNNRFLAERTGGTYSTLKVQPAELEDSGVYFCASSQAARTKEYFGPGTRLTVT.